This T cell receptor beta chain came from a study of radiotherapy plus CTLA-4 blockade in lung cancer. Using immunoSEQ multiplex PCR, the repertoire was profiled, and TCRdb retains in-frame clones only, with some absent. The data hold tens of thousands of clones, with 65% to 90% observed a single time. The germline V gene has CDR1 LNHDA and CDR2 SQIVND (reference sequence). This CDR3 is built from 14 residues. Trimming took 8 bases from V and 6 from J, leaving 18 bases between them. The chain joins TRBV19 to TRBJ2-3; D perhaps matches TRBD1 (6 bases). This receptor was taken from a human donor with non-small cell lung cancer whose response to radiotherapy plus ipilimumab could not be evaluated. Sequencing was performed on peripheral blood, taken from a patient treated with radiotherapy plus ipilimumab. CDR3 residues: CASRPAGVGDTQYF. DNA of the CDR3: TGTGCCAGTCGCCCAGCAGGGGTGGGGGATACGCAGTATTTT. The complete variable domain, with remaining parts taken from reference TRBV19 and TRBJ2-3, reads DGGITQSPKYLFRKEGQNVTLSCEQNLNHDAMYWYRQDPGQGLRLIYYSQIVNDFQKGDIAEGYSVSREKKESFPLTVTSAQKNPTAFYLCASRPAGVGDTQYFGPGTRLTVL.